Listed below are T cell receptor beta chains from one sample, sequenced in a study of blood T cell repertoires in COVID-19. This table comes from immunoSEQ multiplex PCR, and its TCRdb copy is limited to in-frame clones, with some not included. The sample consists of about 50,000 clones, 86% of them appearing once. Specimen: peripheral blood. The origin of the receptors is a woman aged 60-75 years with acute or convalescent COVID-19. Each CDR3 is given with its conserved first and last residue.

j_call v_call cdr3_aa
TRBJ2-1 TRBV6-5 CASSRTGGGPSEQFF
TRBJ2-6 TRBV4-1 CASSQDAGSGANVLTF
TRBJ2-5 TRBV7-9 CASSLAGGQETQYF
TRBJ2-5 TRBV13 CASRRRGTSGKETQYF
TRBJ1-1 TRBV15 CATSRRQGAYTEAFF
TRBJ1-4 TRBV28 CASSPTGPNEKLFF
TRBJ1-1 TRBV3-1/TRBV3-2 CASSPLTGNTEAFF
TRBJ1-1 TRBV6-5 CASSKQLNTEAFF
TRBJ2-7 TRBV19 CASSDTPRWRESYEQYF
TRBJ2-1 TRBV5-6 CASSPGQGFFDEQFF
TRBJ1-4 TRBV5-1 CASSFDGTRGEKLFF
TRBJ2-7 TRBV6-5 CASRGRQVPYEQYF
TRBJ1-3 TRBV11-2 CASSSQGVYSGNTIYF
TRBJ1-2 TRBV6-5 CASSKQVYGGYTF
TRBJ2-1 TRBV14 CASSQRSGLAGHDSSYNEQFF
TRBJ1-5 TRBV18 CASSPQSNQPQHF
TRBJ2-1 TRBV4-1 CASSQQLAGGPVSYNEQFF
TRBJ2-1 TRBV2 CASSHPFRDSTVQFF